This section outlines one T cell receptor (beta chain) sequence together with its context. These data come from a study of blood T cell repertoires in COVID-19. Study-level background: Acute and convalescent COVID-19 samples came from the United States, Italy and Spain.

Individuals aged about 18 to 89 years were recruited from roughly 23 US areas. Participants' own reports of clinical history determined their cohort assignment. Recovery meant two consecutive negative NP/OP PCR tests, professional clearance, or resolved symptoms. Generated by immunoSEQ multiplex PCR, the TCRdb table keeps only in-frame clones and is missing some. The table shows 200,000 to 300,000 clones, with around 86% occurring only once. The CDR3 covers 14 residues. CDR1 is MDHEN and CDR2 is SYDVKM in the germline V gene. V was trimmed by 6 bases and J by 3 bases, leaving 15 bases between them. The sequencing sample was made of PBMCs or T cells enriched from blood (not recorded which). V and J are TRBV28 and TRBJ2-7; maybe TRBD2 (6 bases). The TCR originated in a woman aged 18-35 years who had recovered from COVID-19. The CDR3 sequence is CASRPGLADYEQYF. The CDR3 nucleotides read TGTGCCAGCAGACCCGGATTAGCGGACTACGAGCAGTACTTC.